The next 17 T cell receptor beta chains were all read from a single sample in a study of identical twins. TCRdb independently ran MiXCR on the 5' RACE reads; one entry per CDR3 protein. In the table there are 450,000 or so distinct CDR3 sequences, approximately 25% of which are singletons. These data also featured in a second study, about T cells expressing NK-cell markers.

The sample was CD4+ T cells sorted from blood. Receptors were obtained from a woman aged 18-30 years in good health.

A few counts support this clonotype. At one end the junction does not follow the germline gene, possibly because of a read error. The chain is built from TRBV20-1 and TRBJ2-7; 10 bases match TRBD2. The germline gives CDR1 DFQATT, CDR2 SNEGSKA (reference sequence). This CDR3 is 17 amino acids long. The CDR3 nucleotides read TGCTGTGCTAGAGGGACTAGCGCCGGGGCCCTCATCTCCGAGCAGTACTTC. Translation: CCARGTSAGALISEQYF.

This clonotype was found a few times. The rearrangement joins TRBV6-4 to TRBJ2-6; no firm D call. The CDR3 consists of 14 residues. V shed 5 bases and J shed 4 bases, with 9 bases lying between them. Germline lookup yields CDR1 MRHNA and CDR2 SNTAGT. CDR3 nucleotides: TGTGCCAGCAGTCTAGAATACGGGGCCAACGTCCTGACTTTC. This codes for CASSLEYGANVLTF.

Only a few counts were recorded for this clonotype. The genes are TRBV4-3 and TRBJ2-2; perhaps TRBD2 as D (6 bases). Trimming removed 1 base from V and 5 bases from J, with 11 bases in between. Germline V gives CDR1 LGHNA, CDR2 YSLEER. This CDR3 contains 15 residues. CDR3 sequence: CASSQVGGRTGELFF. The CDR3 DNA follows: TGCGCCAGCAGCCAAGTAGGAGGGAGGACCGGGGAGCTGTTTTTT.

This chain joins TRBV9 and TRBJ2-3; 14 positions match TRBD2. The J segment lost 6 bases and the V segment lost 0 bases, leaving 3 bases of the junction unmatched. The CDR3 totals 16 residues. Germline V CDR1 and CDR2: SGDLS, YYNGEE. The CDR3 DNA reads as TGTGCCAGCAGCGTAGGGACTAGCGGGGGGCGGGATACGCAGTATTTT. It is translated as CASSVGTSGGRDTQYF. The variable domain in full, with the rest retrieved from reference TRBV9 and TRBJ2-3, is DSGVTQTPKHLITATGQRVTLRCSPRSGDLSVYWYQQSLDQGLQFLIQYYNGEERAKGNILERFSAQQFPDLHSELNLSSLELGDSALYFCASSVGTSGGRDTQYFGPGTRLTVL.

V and J are TRBV20-1 and TRBJ2-6; no clear D gene. Trimming left V 5 bases short and J 4 bases short, with 9 bases between. CDR3 length: 13 residues. The V gene's germline CDR1 is DFQATT and CDR2 SNEGSKA (reference sequence). This chain's CDR3 is CSAQSRGANVLTF. The CDR3 nucleotides are TGCAGTGCTCAGAGCCGCGGGGCCAACGTCCTGACTTTC.

In its sample, this clonotype was seen a few times. The chain is built from TRBV29-1 and TRBJ2-3; 13 bases are shared with TRBD2. Germline V CDR1 and CDR2: SQVTM, ANQGSEA. V was pared by 4 bases and J by 4 bases, with 5 bases of the junction left unmatched. The CDR3 sequence is 15 residues long. The CDR3 protein is CSVVGTSGTPDTQYF. The DNA for the CDR3 is TGCAGCGTTGTCGGGACTAGCGGGACTCCAGATACGCAGTATTTT.

This clonotype was counted many times. The V and J genes are TRBV6-2 or TRBV6-3 and TRBJ1-1, with D hard to call. The CDR3 contains 14 residues. Trimming pared 7 bases from V and 3 bases from J, leaving 15 bases between. In germline, CDR1 is MNHEY, CDR2 SVGEGT. The CDR3 here is CASTRRAVYTEAFF. The CDR3, as DNA: TGTGCCAGCACCCGACGCGCCGTTTACACTGAAGCTTTCTTT.

This clonotype has just a few counts. The chain combines TRBV12-3 or TRBV12-4 with TRBJ2-5; maybe TRBD2 (7 bases). The CDR3 runs to 16 residues. V lost 1 base to trimming and J lost 5 bases, with 17 bases between them. The CDR3 DNA follows: TGTGCCAGCAGTTTAGTAGGCGGGGGACACTTCGAGACCCAGTACTTC. Translating gives CASSLVGGGHFETQYF.

As DNA, the CDR3 is TGTGCCAGCAGTTTAATCGAGACCGGGGAGCTGTTTTTT. As protein: CASSLIETGELFF. The gene calls are TRBV12-3 or TRBV12-4 and TRBJ2-2; the D is unclear. The CDR3 loop spans 13 amino acids. Trimming removed 2 bases at V and 5 bases at J, with 6 bases between.

There are a few counts of this clonotype. The chain employs TRBV7-9 and TRBJ2-7; TRBD1 is a possible D gene (6 bases). There are 13 residues in the CDR3. The ends were cut back, 2 bases at V and 4 bases at J, with 9 bases in the middle. Germline lookup yields CDR1 SEHNR and CDR2 FQNEAQ (reference sequence). The CDR3 DNA reads TGTGCCAGCAGCTTACCACAGGGATACGAGCAGTACTTC. Translated, it gives CASSLPQGYEQYF.

This clonotype was seen many times. The J gene is TRBJ1-6, the V gene TRBV10-3; perhaps TRBD1 as D (6 bases). With 8 bases removed from V and 9 bases from J, the gap between germline ends came to 14 bases. The CDR3 extends over 13 amino acids. Germline V CDR1 and CDR2: ENHRY, SYGVKD. CDR3 in amino acids: CAIGESTGSPLHF. The CDR3 nucleotides read TGTGCCATCGGAGAATCGACAGGTTCACCCCTCCACTTT.

This clonotype showed up just a few times. The chain couples TRBV5-1 to TRBJ2-1; the match to TRBD1 covers 8 bases. Trimming removed 0 bases from V and 3 bases from J; junction bases left unmatched: 8. The CDR3 consists of 17 residues. The germline CDR1 and CDR2 sequences are SGHRS and YFSETQ. CDR3 nucleotide sequence: TGCGCCAGCAGCTTGGCCGAGGGGACAGGTAACTACAATGAGCAGTTCTTC. Its protein product is CASSLAEGTGNYNEQFF.

This clonotype occurred a few times. The V call is TRBV25-1, the J call TRBJ2-5; 8 nucleotides agree with TRBD2. Trimming took 2 bases from V and 1 from J; bases not matched to a gene: 3. In germline, CDR1 is MGHDK, CDR2 SYGVNS. The CDR3 consists of 15 residues. The CDR3 DNA follows: TGTGCCAGCAGTGAAATCGCGGGAGGCCAAGAGACCCAGTACTTC. Encoded protein: CASSEIAGGQETQYF.

The chain couples TRBV24-1 to TRBJ2-2; 10 nucleotides line up with TRBD1. CDR1 is KGHDR and CDR2 is SFDVKD in the germline V gene. This CDR3 is 19 amino acids long. V was pared by 3 bases and J by 3 bases, with 12 bases of the junction left unmatched. CDR3 region: CATSDAGLKDRGYTGELFF. CDR3 in DNA: TGTGCCACCAGTGATGCGGGTCTCAAGGACAGGGGGTACACCGGGGAGCTGTTTTTT.

CDR3 amino acids: CASSLETSGYNEQFF. The CDR3 DNA sequence: TGCGCCAGCAGCTTGGAAACTAGCGGATACAATGAGCAGTTCTTC. The gene calls are TRBV5-1 and TRBJ2-1; 8 bases line up with TRBD2. Per germline, CDR1 SGHRS and CDR2 YFSETQ. Trimming at V came to 0 bases and at J to 4 bases, leaving 3 bases not matched to a gene. There are 15 residues in the CDR3.

This clonotype was seen more than once but under ten times. The chain has TRBV6-2 or TRBV6-3 and TRBJ2-3; the D is unclear. The V and J ends lost 6 bases and 1 base respectively, with 8 bases between them. Per the germline V gene, CDR1 is MNHEY and CDR2 is SVGEGT. This CDR3 is built from 13 residues. The CDR3 is CASRGTGTDTQYF. CDR3 DNA sequence: TGTGCCAGCAGGGGAACAGGCACAGATACGCAGTATTTT.

The rearrangement joins TRBV24-1 to TRBJ2-1; D is unresolved. V was trimmed by 4 bases and J by 8 bases, leaving 14 bases between them. CDR1 and CDR2 from the germline V gene are KGHDR and SFDVKD. CDR3 length: 14 amino acids. CDR3 region: CATSDPTQSDEQFF. The CDR3 region has the DNA TGTGCCACCAGTGACCCAACTCAAAGCGATGAGCAGTTCTTC.